The 18 T cell receptor beta chains below were found in one sample sequenced in a study of T cell clonotyping in hematopoietic cell transplantation. Some clones are missing from TCRdb's copy, which holds only in-frame ones; the method was immunoSEQ multiplex PCR. The sample has fewer than 3,500 clones, roughly 85% seen once. The material was PBMCs, obtained 180 days after allogeneic stem cell transplant. Receptors were obtained from a female patient between 40 and 55 years old who had an allogeneic stem cell transplant from a related donor, so T cells may come from the graft donor. Some clones in this sample may be carry-over from other donors' samples.

This chain joins TRBV7-6 and TRBJ2-7, with 10 nucleotides matching TRBD1. V shed 1 base, J shed 6 bases, and the junction held 0 bases outside the gene matches. This CDR3 contains 13 residues. Germline assignment: CDR1 SGHVS and CDR2 FNYEAQ. CDR3 in amino acids: CASSLGTGGEQYF. CDR3 sequence (DNA): TGTGCCAGCAGCTTAGGGACAGGGGGCGAGCAGTACTTC.

This clone was seen just once. J is TRBJ2-3 and V is TRBV19; no reliable D call. This CDR3 has 16 amino acids. V was cut by 3 bases and J by 0 bases, with 13 bases left in between. Looked up from germline, CDR1 is LNHDA and CDR2 is SQIVND (reference sequence). The CDR3 region has the DNA TGTGCCAGTAGTATCGCGGCAGGCTTTAGCACAGATACGCAGTATTTT. This sequence encodes CASSIAAGFSTDTQYF.

This clone was seen once. J is TRBJ2-7 and V is TRBV30; D is uncertain. CDR3 length: 14 residues. Germline V lookup: CDR1 GTSNPN, CDR2 SVGIG (reference sequence). Trimming pared 3 bases from V and 4 bases from J, leaving 16 bases between. CDR3 sequence reads: CAWRDGNGIYEQYF. Here the CDR3 DNA reads TGTGCCTGGAGGGACGGCAATGGAATTTACGAGCAGTACTTC.

The rearrangement links TRBV19 to TRBJ2-7; maybe TRBD2 (5 bases). This CDR3 is 14 amino acids long. Germline values: CDR1 LNHDA, CDR2 SQIVND (reference sequence). The ends were cut back, 5 bases at V and 7 bases at J, with 18 bases in the middle. CDR3 region: CASSASPPRGEQYF. CDR3 nucleotide sequence: TGTGCCAGTAGTGCCTCCCCTCCTCGGGGTGAGCAGTACTTC.

The chain is built from TRBV29-1 and TRBJ2-7; D ambiguous. Per the germline V gene, CDR1 is SQVTM and CDR2 is ANQGSEA. V lost 4 bases and J 4 bases, leaving 14 bases between the germline ends. The CDR3 is made up of 13 amino acids. CDR3 sequence: CSVGTPELYEQYF. The CDR3 coding sequence is TGCAGCGTTGGTACGCCCGAATTATACGAGCAGTACTTC.

The chain has TRBV6-5 and TRBJ2-6, with D uncertain. The V end lost 6 bases, the J end lost 4 bases, and 10 bases lay between the germline ends. Per germline, CDR1 MNHEY and CDR2 SVGAGI. This CDR3 is 14 amino acids long. The CDR3 DNA reads TGTGCCAGCAGCCCTGGTGGGGGGGCCAACGTCCTGACTTTC. This codes for CASSPGGGANVLTF.

The chain employs TRBV6-1 and TRBJ2-7, with D possibly TRBD1 on 5 matching bases. CDR1 and CDR2 from the germline V gene are MNHNS and SASEGT. The V end was cut by 5 bases, the J end by 6 bases, with 11 bases between. CDR3 size: 12 residues. The CDR3 region is CASSSGRVEQYF. The CDR3, as DNA: TGTGCCAGCAGTTCGGGCAGGGTCGAGCAGTACTTC.

V usage is TRBV5-6 and J usage is TRBJ2-7, with 8 bases matching TRBD2. This CDR3 region has 14 residues. Germline CDR1 reads SGHDT; CDR2 reads YYEEEE. The J segment lost 2 bases and the V segment lost 0 bases, leaving 1 base of the junction unmatched. The CDR3 reads CASSLAGLAYEQYF. CDR3 DNA: TGTGCCAGCAGCTTGGCGGGACTAGCCTACGAGCAGTACTTC.

The chain employs TRBV11-3 and TRBJ2-7; the D is unclear. Germline V gene lookup returns CDR1 SGHNT and CDR2 YENEEA. This CDR3 is 15 amino acids long. The V end lost 3 bases, the J end lost 0 bases, and 12 bases lay between the germline ends. CDR3 sequence: CASSFKGRSSYEQYF. The CDR3 DNA reads TGTGCCAGCAGCTTTAAGGGCAGGAGCTCCTACGAGCAGTACTTC. The full variable domain, with the rest looked up from reference TRBV11-3 and TRBJ2-7, is EAGVVQSPRYKIIEKKQPVAFWCNPISGHNTLYWYLQNLGQGPELLIRYENEEAVDDSQLPKDRFSAERLKGVDSTLKIQPAELGDSAVYLCASSFKGRSSYEQYFGPGTRLTVT.

V is TRBV5-5 and J is TRBJ2-1, with D perhaps TRBD2 (8 bases). Germline V gene data show CDR1 as SGHKS and CDR2 as YYEKEE (reference sequence). V lost 4 bases and J lost 12, with 20 bases in between. The CDR3 has 14 amino acids. In nucleotides, the CDR3 is TGTGCCAGCAGCCCGGGACTAGACAGGGTTGGGCAGTTCTTC. Translating gives CASSPGLDRVGQFF.

This chain joins TRBV5-1 and TRBJ2-5; D unresolved. V shed 0 bases and J shed 4 bases, with 13 bases lying between them. CDR1 is SGHRS, CDR2 YFSETQ, per germline. The CDR3 spans 15 residues. The CDR3 is CASSLAGLPPETQYF. The CDR3 nucleotides are TGCGCCAGCAGCTTGGCCGGGCTTCCACCAGAGACCCAGTACTTC.

By frequency in the sample, this clone is large. This sequence joins TRBV5-6 and TRBJ2-7; D is perhaps TRBD2 (6 bases). CDR3 length: 14 amino acids. CDR1 and CDR2 (germline): SGHDT, YYEEEE. Trimming shortened V by 4 bases and J by 1 base, and 12 bases separated the two germline ends. In DNA, the CDR3 is TGTGCCAGCAGCGAGTCTAGCGATTCCTACGAGCAGTACTTC. This translates into CASSESSDSYEQYF.

This clone was seen a handful of times. As DNA, the CDR3 is TGTGCCAGCAGCTTAGCGTTGCTCAACTCCTACGAGCAGTACTTC. Its translation is CASSLALLNSYEQYF. V gene TRBV7-9 combines with J gene TRBJ2-7; no firm D call. CDR1 is SEHNR, CDR2 FQNEAQ, per germline (reference sequence). Trimming shortened V by 0 bases and J by 0 bases, and 9 bases separated the two germline ends. The CDR3 consists of 15 residues. The whole variable domain, filled in from reference TRBV7-9 and TRBJ2-7, reads DTGVSQNPRHKITKRGQNVTFRCDPISEHNRLYWYRQTLGQGPEFLTYFQNEAQLEKSRLLSDRFSAERPKGSFSTLEIQRTEQGDSAMYLCASSLALLNSYEQYFGPGTRLTVT.

V is TRBV25-1 and J is TRBJ1-3, with D perhaps TRBD1 (5 bases). Germline V CDR1 and CDR2: MGHDK, SYGVNS. There are 13 residues in the CDR3. The V end lost 6 bases, the J end lost 9 bases, and 15 bases lay between the germline ends. As DNA, the CDR3 is TGTGCCAGCAGCTGGACACCTGGTTCCACCATATATTTT. Translation gives CASSWTPGSTIYF.

This clone was seen only once. For the CDR3, the DNA is TGTGCCAGCAGTGAAGGGGCCAGGGTGATCCCCTACGAGCAGTACTTC. It yields the protein CASSEGARVIPYEQYF. The chain uses TRBV6-1 and TRBJ2-7; weak D call: TRBD1 (5 bases). The CDR3 contains 16 residues. V lost 1 base, J lost 2 bases, and 15 bases lay in between. Germline loops: CDR1 MNHNS, CDR2 SASEGT.

V is TRBV10-1 and J is TRBJ2-1, with no clear D. This CDR3 is built from 15 residues. Trimming pared 4 bases from V and 6 bases from J, leaving 16 bases between. Germline values: CDR1 WNHNN, CDR2 SYGVQD (reference sequence). Here the CDR3 reads CASSARMGLPNEQFF. The DNA for the CDR3 is TGCGCCAGCAGTGCGAGAATGGGTTTGCCCAATGAGCAGTTCTTC.

A remark on this clone: Distinct nucleotide sequences in the sample also encode this CDR3. The rearrangement links TRBV30 to TRBJ2-2, with D tentatively TRBD2 (5 bases). The CDR3 spans 14 residues. The V end was cut by 8 bases, the J end by 5 bases, with 18 bases between. Germline CDR1 and CDR2: GTSNPN and SVGIG (reference sequence). The CDR3 reads CARARERVTGELFF. Written as DNA, the CDR3 is TGTGCCCGGGCAAGGGAGAGGGTAACCGGGGAGCTGTTTTTT.

The count of this clone is one. The chain links TRBV11-2 to TRBJ1-2; D not resolved. CDR1 is SGHAT and CDR2 is FQNNGV in the germline V gene. The CDR3 is 14 residues long. The V and J ends lost 0 bases and 8 bases respectively, with 13 bases between them. CDR3 bases: TGTGCCAGCAGCTTAGATCGATCCACTCAGGGCTACACCTTC. It translates to CASSLDRSTQGYTF.